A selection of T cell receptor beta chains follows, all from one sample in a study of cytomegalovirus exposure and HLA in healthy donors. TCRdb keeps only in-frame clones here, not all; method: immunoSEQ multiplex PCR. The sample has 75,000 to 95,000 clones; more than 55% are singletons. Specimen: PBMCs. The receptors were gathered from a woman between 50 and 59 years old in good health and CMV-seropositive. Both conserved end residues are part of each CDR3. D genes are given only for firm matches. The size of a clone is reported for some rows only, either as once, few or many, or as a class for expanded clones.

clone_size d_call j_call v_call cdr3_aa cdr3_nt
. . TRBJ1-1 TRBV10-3 CAIRVAGEVTEAFF TGTGCCATCAGGGTTGCCGGGGAGGTCACTGAAGCTTTCTTT
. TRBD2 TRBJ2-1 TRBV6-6 CASSYLKRGGNEQFF TGTGCCAGCAGTTACTTGAAGCGGGGGGGCAATGAGCAGTTCTTC
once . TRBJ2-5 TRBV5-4 CASTLGGAQGETQYF TGTGCCAGCACTCTTGGGGGGGCCCAGGGGGAGACCCAGTACTTC
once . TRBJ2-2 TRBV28 CASSNRGWASTGELFF TGTGCCAGCAGTAATCGAGGGTGGGCGAGCACCGGGGAGCTGTTTTTT
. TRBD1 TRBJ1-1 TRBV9 CASSDRQGLNTEAFF TGTGCCAGCAGCGATCGACAGGGGCTGAACACTGAAGCTTTCTTT
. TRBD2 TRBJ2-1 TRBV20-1 CSAETSRQFF TGCAGTGCTGAGACTAGCAGGCAGTTCTTC
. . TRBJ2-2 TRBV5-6 CASSSPGARGKNTGELFF TGTGCCAGCAGCAGCCCTGGGGCTAGGGGAAAGAACACCGGGGAGCTGTTTTTT
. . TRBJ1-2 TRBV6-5 CASSYGEGGGYTF TGTGCCAGCAGTTACGGTGAGGGAGGAGGCTACACCTTC
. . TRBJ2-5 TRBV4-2 CASSQDSGGAIRETQYF TGTGCCAGCAGCCAAGATTCAGGCGGGGCTATAAGGGAGACCCAGTACTTC
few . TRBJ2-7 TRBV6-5 CASSEEGTSREQYF TGTGCCAGCAGTGAAGAAGGGACAAGCAGGGAGCAGTACTTC
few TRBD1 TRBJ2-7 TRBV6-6 CASSYLRTGQDEQYF TGTGCCAGCAGTTACCTCCGGACAGGGCAAGACGAGCAGTACTTC
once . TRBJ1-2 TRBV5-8 CASRRQVDPGYTF TGTGCCAGCAGGCGCCAGGTTGATCCCGGCTACACCTTC
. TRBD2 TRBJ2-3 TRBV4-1 CASSQHNRTSPFSADTQYF TGCGCCAGCAGCCAACATAATAGGACTAGTCCCTTTAGTGCAGATACGCAGTATTTT
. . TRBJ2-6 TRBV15 CATSREVGEPGANVLTF TGTGCCACCAGCAGAGAGGTCGGAGAACCTGGGGCCAACGTCCTGACTTTC
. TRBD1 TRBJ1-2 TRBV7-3 CASSTGQGYGYTF TGTGCCAGCAGCACAGGACAGGGTTATGGCTACACCTTC
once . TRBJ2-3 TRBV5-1 CASSYQGRGTDTQYF TGCGCCAGCAGCTACCAGGGAAGGGGCACAGATACGCAGTATTTT
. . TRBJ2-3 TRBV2 CASSVLASTDTQYF TGTGCCAGCAGTGTACTAGCTAGCACAGATACGCAGTATTTT
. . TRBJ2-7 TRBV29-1 CSVPGVGNYEQYF TGCAGCGTACCCGGGGTTGGAAACTACGAGCAGTACTTC
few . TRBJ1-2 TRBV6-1 CASKTFQGYGYTF TGTGCCAGCAAAACATTCCAGGGCTATGGCTACACCTTC
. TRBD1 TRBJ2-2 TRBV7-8 CASSMGQGDANTGELFF TGTGCCAGCAGCATGGGACAGGGAGACGCGAACACCGGGGAGCTGTTTTTT
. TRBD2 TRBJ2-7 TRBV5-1 CASSSSGADYEQYF TGCGCCAGCAGCTCTAGCGGGGCAGACTACGAGCAGTACTTC
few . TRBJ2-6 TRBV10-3 CAISESRSGANVLTF TGTGCCATCAGTGAGTCCCGGTCTGGGGCCAACGTCCTGACTTTC
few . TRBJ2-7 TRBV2 CASSPRDSYEQYF TGTGCCAGCAGTCCCAGGGACTCCTACGAGCAGTACTTC
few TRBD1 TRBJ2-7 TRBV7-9 CASSSGQSYEQYF TGTGCCAGCAGCTCGGGACAGTCCTACGAGCAGTACTTC
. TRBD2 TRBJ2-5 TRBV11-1 CASRPRGGDETQYF TGTGCCAGCAGGCCTCGGGGGGGCGACGAGACCCAGTACTTC
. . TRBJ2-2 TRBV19 CASSIDLAGNTGELFF TGTGCCAGTAGTATAGATCTCGCGGGGAACACCGGGGAGCTGTTTTTT